Included here is one TCR beta chain sequence, with context. These data come from a study of blood T cell repertoires in COVID-19. Study-wide context: PBMCs, B-cell-depleted T cells, or T cells provided the cDNA or gDNA that made up the material.

Methods used by the authors: Quantification of nucleated cells was approximated via reference gene primer amplification. Libraries were prepared by immunoSEQ multiplex PCR; TCRdb keeps only in-frame clonotypes and omits some of them. The D gene and trimming were derived from the DNA, and the V and J assignments and clone size from that table. The data show 200,000 to 250,000 clones, with around 89% seen just once and roughly 1.7% held by the top ten. The CDR3 loop spans 14 amino acids. Trimming removed 2 bases from V and 8 bases from J, with 15 bases in between. Germline lookup yields CDR1 MNHNY and CDR2 SVGAGI (reference sequence).

The sequenced sample was peripheral blood. The TCR sequence derives from a man between 65 and 85 years old with acute or convalescent COVID-19. The chain is built from TRBV6-6 and TRBJ1-1; perhaps TRBD1 as D (5 bases). The CDR3 coding sequence is TGTGCCAGCAGTTACCTAACCGACAGTGGCGAAGCTTTCTTT. Translating gives CASSYLTDSGEAFF.